The T cell receptor beta chain described here comes from a study of cytomegalovirus exposure and HLA in healthy donors. General observations from the study: It was reported in a later analysis that an Asian-associated ancestry cluster showed fewer N-insertions than the 666-donor mean. The listing of roughly 160 TCR beta chains classed them as cytomegalovirus-associated. The authors later linked a missense DCLRE1C variant to TCR beta V- and J-gene trimming.

Points on this clone: Antigen unknown.

V was trimmed by 0 bases and J by 1 base, leaving 11 bases between them. The CDR3 sequence is 15 residues long. Germline V gives CDR1 GTSNPN, CDR2 SVGIG (reference sequence). The PCR employed 60 Vbeta primers together with 13 Jbeta primers. Assay: immunoSEQ multiplex PCR; the TCRdb copy retains only in-frame clones and omits some. The repertoire has about 150,000 clones, approximately 81% of them found once; the top ten carry over 1.1%. V usage is TRBV30 and J usage is TRBJ2-3, with a tentative D call TRBD2 (5 bases). The source material was PBMCs. This receptor was taken from a man aged 18 to 30 in good health and CMV-seronegative. CDR3 loop: CAWSVWEKGTDTQYF. CDR3 DNA sequence: TGTGCCTGGAGTGTATGGGAGAAGGGCACAGATACGCAGTATTTT.